Listed below are T cell receptor beta chains from one sample, sequenced in a study of T cell repertoires and HLA-DP antigens. No antigen has been assigned to these receptors. Here immunoSEQ multiplex PCR was the method, and the copy in TCRdb shows in-frame clones only, minus some. The sample comprises 85,000 to 90,000 clones, around nine tenths of which are singletons, and around 1.7% rests with the top ten. Sequenced input: CD4+ T cells from PBMCs. These receptors were obtained from a man aged 50-59 years in good health and CMV-seronegative. CDR3s include the opening cysteine and the closing phenylalanine or tryptophan. D genes are given only for firm matches. Where a row states a size, it is once, few, many or the class of an expanded clone; other rows omit it.

d_gene,abundance,v_gene,j_gene,CDR3nt,CDR3aa
-,-,TRBV25-1,TRBJ2-3,TGTGCCAGCAGTGAACAGGGCATCACAGATACGCAGTATTTT,CASSEQGITDTQYF
-,-,TRBV7-2,TRBJ2-1,TGTGCCAGCAGCTATGCGGACAGAAGCAATGAGCAGTTCTTC,CASSYADRSNEQFF
-,-,TRBV30,TRBJ1-1,TGTGCCTGGAGCAGTACAAAGAACACTGAAGCTTTCTTT,CAWSSTKNTEAFF
TRBD1,few,TRBV23-1,TRBJ1-1,TGCGCCAGCAGTCTAGGACAGGTGAACACTGAAGCTTTCTTT,CASSLGQVNTEAFF
-,-,TRBV7-2,TRBJ2-5,TGTGCCAGCAGCTTAGTTAGGGACTACCAAGAGACCCAGTACTTC,CASSLVRDYQETQYF
TRBD1,few,TRBV30,TRBJ1-6,TGTGCCTGCACAGGGGGAAATCATAATTCACCCCTCCACTTT,CACTGGNHNSPLHF
-,-,TRBV7-2,TRBJ1-5,TGTGCCAGCAGCTTCGGTTCCCGGGAGCCCCAGCATTTT,CASSFGSREPQHF
TRBD2,-,TRBV2,TRBJ2-3,TGTGCCAGCAGTGAACTAGCGGCATTAATTGCTAGCACAGATACGCAGTATTTT,CASSELAALIASTDTQYF
-,once,TRBV15,TRBJ1-1,TGTGCCACCAGCAGAGATGGCCAGGAAAACACTGAAGCTTTCTTT,CATSRDGQENTEAFF
TRBD2,-,TRBV18,TRBJ2-2,TGTGCCAGCTCCACGGGGGGGCGCAGCACCGGGGAGCTGTTTTTT,CASSTGGRSTGELFF
TRBD2,-,TRBV19,TRBJ2-1,TGTGCCAGTAGTATAGGGTCTAGCGGGGGGGCGGTCACTGAGCAGTTCTTC,CASSIGSSGGAVTEQFF
-,-,TRBV28,TRBJ2-2,TGTGCCAGCAGGGACAGTCGCACCGGGGAGCTGTTTTTT,CASRDSRTGELFF
-,-,TRBV9,TRBJ2-1,TGTGCCAGCAGCGTAGAGCCGACTATAGACAATGAGCAGTTCTTC,CASSVEPTIDNEQFF
TRBD2,-,TRBV19,TRBJ2-3,TGTGCCAGTACTAAGCGGGAGGGCCGACGAGCGTCAGATACGCAGTATTTT,CASTKREGRRASDTQYF
-,-,TRBV7-2,TRBJ1-6,TGTGCCAGCAGCCTATTAGGGTCCCCAGGACCCCTCCACTTT,CASSLLGSPGPLHF
-,-,TRBV5-1,TRBJ1-3,TGCGCCAGCAGCAGAGATCAGGGGACTTACTCTGGAAACACCATATATTTT,CASSRDQGTYSGNTIYF
-,once,TRBV7-6,TRBJ2-5,TGTGCCAGCAGCCAGAGCTCCCAAGAGACCCAGTACTTC,CASSQSSQETQYF
-,few,TRBV7-6,TRBJ1-4,TGTGCCAGCAGCCCGTACCCTTTTCGGGTAGGAAATGAAAAACTGTTTTTT,CASSPYPFRVGNEKLFF
TRBD1,-,TRBV6-5,TRBJ1-2,TGTGCCAGCAGTCCCCCGGGACAGGGTGGCTACACCTTC,CASSPPGQGGYTF
-,-,TRBV6-5,TRBJ1-1,TGTGCCAGCACGACCATCGTTGGGGCTGAAGCTTTCTTT,CASTTIVGAEAFF
TRBD1,-,TRBV30,TRBJ2-7,TGTGCCTGGAGTGTAGACAGGGCGCGGCCCTACGAGCAGTACTTC,CAWSVDRARPYEQYF
-,few,TRBV27,TRBJ1-2,TGTGCCAGCAGTTTTTCTGCCAGTGCCGTTTATGGCTACACCTTC,CASSFSASAVYGYTF
TRBD1,-,TRBV18,TRBJ1-6,TGTGCCAGCTCGCAGGACAGGGCCAATTCACCCCTCCACTTT,CASSQDRANSPLHF
-,-,TRBV5-1,TRBJ1-3,TGCGCCAGCAGCTTGGACAGGGATGGAAACACCATATATTTT,CASSLDRDGNTIYF
TRBD1,-,TRBV9,TRBJ2-7,TGTGCCAGCAGCGCGAGGGGGGACAGGGGCTCTAGGGAGCAGTACTTC,CASSARGDRGSREQYF
TRBD1,once,TRBV5-1,TRBJ2-1,TGCGCCAGCAGCCCCTCATCCGGACAGGGAAACAATGAGCAGTTCTTC,CASSPSSGQGNNEQFF
-,few,TRBV28,TRBJ1-2,TGTGCCAGCAGTAAAGGGGGGAACTATGGCTACACCTTC,CASSKGGNYGYTF
-,-,TRBV5-6,TRBJ2-2,TGTGCCAGCAGCTTGGTTTGGGTGGCCGGGGAGCTGTTTTTT,CASSLVWVAGELFF
-,-,TRBV18,TRBJ2-5,TGTGCCAGCTCACAGTCTCTTGCGGACGGCCAAGAGACCCAGTACTTC,CASSQSLADGQETQYF
-,-,TRBV18,TRBJ2-2,TGTGCCAGCTCACGGTCCGGGACAACGAACACCGGGGAGCTGTTTTTT,CASSRSGTTNTGELFF
TRBD1,-,TRBV28,TRBJ2-5,TGTGCCAGCAGTGACGGACAGGGGGCTTTCGGAGAGACCCAGTACTTC,CASSDGQGAFGETQYF
TRBD1,-,TRBV6-1,TRBJ1-5,TGTGCCAGCAGGGCTCCGGGACAGGGTAGTCAGCCCCAGCATTTT,CASRAPGQGSQPQHF